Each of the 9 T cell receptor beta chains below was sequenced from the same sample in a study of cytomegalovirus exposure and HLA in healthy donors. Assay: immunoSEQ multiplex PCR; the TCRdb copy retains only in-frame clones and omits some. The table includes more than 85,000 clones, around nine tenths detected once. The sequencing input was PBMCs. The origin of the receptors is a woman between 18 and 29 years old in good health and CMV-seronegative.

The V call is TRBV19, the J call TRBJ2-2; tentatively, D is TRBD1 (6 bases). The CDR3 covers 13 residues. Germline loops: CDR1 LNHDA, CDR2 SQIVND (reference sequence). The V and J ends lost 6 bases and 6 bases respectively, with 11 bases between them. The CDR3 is CASSPQGAGELFF. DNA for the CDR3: TGTGCCAGTAGCCCACAGGGCGCCGGGGAGCTGTTTTTT.

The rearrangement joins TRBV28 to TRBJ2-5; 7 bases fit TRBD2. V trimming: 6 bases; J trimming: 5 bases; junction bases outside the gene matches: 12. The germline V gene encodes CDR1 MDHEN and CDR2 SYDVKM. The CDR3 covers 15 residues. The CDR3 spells CASSSLGGRRETQYF. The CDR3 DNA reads TGTGCCAGCAGCTCCCTGGGAGGGCGGAGGGAGACCCAGTACTTC.

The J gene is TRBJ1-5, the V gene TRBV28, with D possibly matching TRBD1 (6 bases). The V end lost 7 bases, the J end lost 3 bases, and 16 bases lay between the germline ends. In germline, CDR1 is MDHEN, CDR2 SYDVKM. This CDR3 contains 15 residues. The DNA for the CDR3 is TGTGCCAGCACACCCGGACAGCACTCCAATCAGCCCCAGCATTTT. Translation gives CASTPGQHSNQPQHF. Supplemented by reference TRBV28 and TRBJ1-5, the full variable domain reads DVKVTQSSRYLVKRTGEKVFLECVQDMDHENMFWYRQDPGLGLRLIYFSYDVKMKEKGDIPEGYSVSREKKERFSLILESASTNQTSMYLCASTPGQHSNQPQHFGDGTRLSIL.

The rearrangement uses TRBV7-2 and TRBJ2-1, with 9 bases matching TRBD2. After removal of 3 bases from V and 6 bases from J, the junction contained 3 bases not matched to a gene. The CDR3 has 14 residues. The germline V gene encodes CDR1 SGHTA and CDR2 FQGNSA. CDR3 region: CASSFVAGANEQFF. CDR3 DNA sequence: TGTGCCAGCAGCTTTGTAGCGGGAGCCAATGAGCAGTTCTTC.

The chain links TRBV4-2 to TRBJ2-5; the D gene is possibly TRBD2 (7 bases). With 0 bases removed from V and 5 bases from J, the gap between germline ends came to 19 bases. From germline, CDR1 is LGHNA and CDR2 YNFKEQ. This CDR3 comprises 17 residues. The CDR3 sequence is CASSQEGAGATTETQYF. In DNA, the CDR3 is TGTGCCAGCAGCCAAGAGGGGGCGGGAGCCACGACCGAGACCCAGTACTTC.

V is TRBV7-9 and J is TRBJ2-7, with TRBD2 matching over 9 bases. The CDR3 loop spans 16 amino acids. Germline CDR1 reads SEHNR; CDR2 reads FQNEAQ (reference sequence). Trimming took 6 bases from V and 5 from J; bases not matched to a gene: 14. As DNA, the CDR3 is TGTGCCAGCAGTTTTTCCTTAGCGGGAGTAGTGAACGAGCAGTACTTC. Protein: CASSFSLAGVVNEQYF.

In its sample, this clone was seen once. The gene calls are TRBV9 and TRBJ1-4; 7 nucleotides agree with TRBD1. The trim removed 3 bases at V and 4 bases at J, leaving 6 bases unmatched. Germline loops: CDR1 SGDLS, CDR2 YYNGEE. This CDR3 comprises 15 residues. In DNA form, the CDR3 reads TGTGCCAGCAGCGGGAGGGACAGAATTAATGAAAAACTGTTTTTT. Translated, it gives CASSGRDRINEKLFF.

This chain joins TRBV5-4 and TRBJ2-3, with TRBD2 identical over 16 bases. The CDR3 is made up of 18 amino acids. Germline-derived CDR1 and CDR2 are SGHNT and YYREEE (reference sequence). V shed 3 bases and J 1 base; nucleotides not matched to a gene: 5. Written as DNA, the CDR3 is TGTGCCAGCAGCTCCGGGACTAGCGGGGGGGCAGGCACAGATACGCAGTATTTT. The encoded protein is CASSSGTSGGAGTDTQYF.

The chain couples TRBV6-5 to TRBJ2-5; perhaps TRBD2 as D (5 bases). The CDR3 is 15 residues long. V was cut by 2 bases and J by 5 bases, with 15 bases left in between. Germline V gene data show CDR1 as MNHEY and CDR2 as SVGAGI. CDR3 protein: CASSYLGVVGETQYF. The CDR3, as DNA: TGTGCCAGCAGTTACCTCGGGGTTGTGGGGGAGACCCAGTACTTC.